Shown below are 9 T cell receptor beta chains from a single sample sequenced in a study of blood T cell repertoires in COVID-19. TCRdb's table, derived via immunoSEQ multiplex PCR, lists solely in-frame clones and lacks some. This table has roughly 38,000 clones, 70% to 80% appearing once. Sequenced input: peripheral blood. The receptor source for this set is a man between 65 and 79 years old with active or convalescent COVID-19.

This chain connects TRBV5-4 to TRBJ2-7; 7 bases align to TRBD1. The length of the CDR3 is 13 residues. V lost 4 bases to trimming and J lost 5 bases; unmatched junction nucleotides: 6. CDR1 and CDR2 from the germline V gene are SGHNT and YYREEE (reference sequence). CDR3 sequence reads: CASSRDSRDEQYF. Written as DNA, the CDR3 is TGTGCCAGCAGCCGGGACAGCCGGGACGAGCAGTACTTC.

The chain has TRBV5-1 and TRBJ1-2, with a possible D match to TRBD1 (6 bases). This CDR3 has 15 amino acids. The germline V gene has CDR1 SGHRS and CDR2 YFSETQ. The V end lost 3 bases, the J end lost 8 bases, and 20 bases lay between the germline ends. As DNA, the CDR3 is TGCGCCAGCAGCTCTACTACCGGGGGGGGCGAAGGCTACACCTTC. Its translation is CASSSTTGGGEGYTF.

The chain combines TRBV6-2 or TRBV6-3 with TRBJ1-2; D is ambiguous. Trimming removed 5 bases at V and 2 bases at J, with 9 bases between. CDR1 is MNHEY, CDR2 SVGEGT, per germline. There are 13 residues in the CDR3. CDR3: CASSGRGNYGYTF. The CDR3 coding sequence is TGTGCCAGCAGTGGAAGAGGAAACTATGGCTACACCTTC.

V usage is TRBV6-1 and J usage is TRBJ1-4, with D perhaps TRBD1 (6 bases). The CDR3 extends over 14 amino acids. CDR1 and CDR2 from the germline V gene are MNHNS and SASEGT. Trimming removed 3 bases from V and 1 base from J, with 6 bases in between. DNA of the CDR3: TGTGCCAGCAGTGAGGACAGAACTAATGAAAAACTGTTTTTT. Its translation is CASSEDRTNEKLFF.

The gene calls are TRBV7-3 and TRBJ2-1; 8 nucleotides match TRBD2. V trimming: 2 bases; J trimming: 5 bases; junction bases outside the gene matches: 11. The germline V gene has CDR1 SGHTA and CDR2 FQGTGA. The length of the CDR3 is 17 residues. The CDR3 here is CASSLPRGAGGHNEQFF. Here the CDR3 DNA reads TGTGCCAGCAGCTTACCTCGCGGGGCGGGGGGCCACAATGAGCAGTTCTTC.

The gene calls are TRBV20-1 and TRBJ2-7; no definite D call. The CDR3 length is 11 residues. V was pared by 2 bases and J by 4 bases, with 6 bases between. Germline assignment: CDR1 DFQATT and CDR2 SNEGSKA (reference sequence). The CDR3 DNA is TGCAGTGCTAGACTCGAGTACGAGCAGTACTTC. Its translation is CSARLEYEQYF.

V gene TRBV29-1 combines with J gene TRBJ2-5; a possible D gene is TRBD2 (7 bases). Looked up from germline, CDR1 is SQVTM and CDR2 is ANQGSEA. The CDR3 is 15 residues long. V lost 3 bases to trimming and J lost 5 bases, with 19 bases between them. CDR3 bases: TGCAGCGTTGACTCTATGAGGGGGGGCGGTGAGACCCAGTACTTC. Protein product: CSVDSMRGGGETQYF.

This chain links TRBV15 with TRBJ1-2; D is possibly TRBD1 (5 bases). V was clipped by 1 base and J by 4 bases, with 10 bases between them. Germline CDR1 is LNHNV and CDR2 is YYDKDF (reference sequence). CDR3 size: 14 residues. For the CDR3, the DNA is TGTGCCACCAGCAGAGGGGGCTCCTTCTATGGCTACACCTTC. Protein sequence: CATSRGGSFYGYTF.

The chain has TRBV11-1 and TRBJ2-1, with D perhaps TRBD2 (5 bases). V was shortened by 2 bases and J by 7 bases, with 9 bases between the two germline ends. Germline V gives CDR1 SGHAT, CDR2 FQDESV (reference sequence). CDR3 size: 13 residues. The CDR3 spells CASSLQAENEQFF. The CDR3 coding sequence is TGTGCCAGCAGCTTACAAGCGGAAAATGAGCAGTTCTTC.